This T cell receptor (beta chain) emerged from a study of T cell repertoires in cytomegalovirus infection. Overall study: An indication of both CMV infection and matching HLA type came from public TCR beta signatures.

MiXCR was run by TCRdb on the reads, yielding one entry per CDR3 protein. Of a few hundred thousand distinct CDR3 sequences detected, roughly 13% appear once; the ten largest clones hold 8.5% to 10%. This clonotype was detected many times. Its target is not known. Germline CDR1 reads SGHTA; CDR2 reads FQGNSA. Trimming cost V 0 bases and J 6 bases; bases outside gene matches: 5. CDR3 length: 15 residues. General study points: HLA-C-restricted CMV clonotypes gave the most frequent clonotype in two of eight donors. Frequencies of public TCR beta families were cumulated, and this identified carriers of CMV plus the relevant HLA.

Source material: PBMCs. The receptor was isolated from a human donor in good health (CMV status not recorded). Some clones in this sample may be carry-over from other donors' samples. This chain joins TRBV7-2 and TRBJ2-7; 10 nucleotides align to TRBD2. Written as DNA, the CDR3 is TGTGCCAGCAGCTTAGCCACGGGACTAGCGTTCGAGCAGTACTTC. Its translation: CASSLATGLAFEQYF.